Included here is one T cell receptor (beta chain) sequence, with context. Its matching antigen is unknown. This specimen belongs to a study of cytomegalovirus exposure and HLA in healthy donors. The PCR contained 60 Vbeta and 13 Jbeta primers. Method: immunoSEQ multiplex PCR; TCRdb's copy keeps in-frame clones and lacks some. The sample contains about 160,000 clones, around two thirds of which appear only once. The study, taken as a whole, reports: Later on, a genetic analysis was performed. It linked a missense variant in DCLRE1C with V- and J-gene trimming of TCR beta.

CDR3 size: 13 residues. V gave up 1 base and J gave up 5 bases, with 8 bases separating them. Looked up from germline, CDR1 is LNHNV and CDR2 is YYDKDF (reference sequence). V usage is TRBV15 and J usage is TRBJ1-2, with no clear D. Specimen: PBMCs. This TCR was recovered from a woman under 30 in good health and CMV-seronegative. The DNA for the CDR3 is TGTGCCACCAGCAGAGGGTTCGAGTATGGCTACACCTTC. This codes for CATSRGFEYGYTF.